The present T cell receptor beta chain was sequenced within a study of blood T cells in healthy people across ages. Primers used in a second PCR of about 7 to 12 cycles were a sample-barcoded 5' primer and a J-beta primer mix. TCRdb itself ran the 5' RACE reads through MiXCR, one entry per CDR3 protein. The sample yields 700,000 to 850,000 distinct CDR3 sequences, about 48% seen once. Germline CDR1 and CDR2: SGHVS and FNYEAQ. The V gene end was trimmed by 1 base and the J gene end by 2 bases; junction bases not matched to a gene: 7. The CDR3 totals 16 residues. Sequencing was carried out using blood. This receptor was taken from a man older than 75 in good health. V and J are TRBV7-6 and TRBJ2-5; TRBD2 aligns across 7 bases. CDR3 nucleotide sequence: TGTGCCAGCAGCTTAGGTGCGGGACTATCTCAAGAGACCCAGTACTTC. Encoded protein: CASSLGAGLSQETQYF.